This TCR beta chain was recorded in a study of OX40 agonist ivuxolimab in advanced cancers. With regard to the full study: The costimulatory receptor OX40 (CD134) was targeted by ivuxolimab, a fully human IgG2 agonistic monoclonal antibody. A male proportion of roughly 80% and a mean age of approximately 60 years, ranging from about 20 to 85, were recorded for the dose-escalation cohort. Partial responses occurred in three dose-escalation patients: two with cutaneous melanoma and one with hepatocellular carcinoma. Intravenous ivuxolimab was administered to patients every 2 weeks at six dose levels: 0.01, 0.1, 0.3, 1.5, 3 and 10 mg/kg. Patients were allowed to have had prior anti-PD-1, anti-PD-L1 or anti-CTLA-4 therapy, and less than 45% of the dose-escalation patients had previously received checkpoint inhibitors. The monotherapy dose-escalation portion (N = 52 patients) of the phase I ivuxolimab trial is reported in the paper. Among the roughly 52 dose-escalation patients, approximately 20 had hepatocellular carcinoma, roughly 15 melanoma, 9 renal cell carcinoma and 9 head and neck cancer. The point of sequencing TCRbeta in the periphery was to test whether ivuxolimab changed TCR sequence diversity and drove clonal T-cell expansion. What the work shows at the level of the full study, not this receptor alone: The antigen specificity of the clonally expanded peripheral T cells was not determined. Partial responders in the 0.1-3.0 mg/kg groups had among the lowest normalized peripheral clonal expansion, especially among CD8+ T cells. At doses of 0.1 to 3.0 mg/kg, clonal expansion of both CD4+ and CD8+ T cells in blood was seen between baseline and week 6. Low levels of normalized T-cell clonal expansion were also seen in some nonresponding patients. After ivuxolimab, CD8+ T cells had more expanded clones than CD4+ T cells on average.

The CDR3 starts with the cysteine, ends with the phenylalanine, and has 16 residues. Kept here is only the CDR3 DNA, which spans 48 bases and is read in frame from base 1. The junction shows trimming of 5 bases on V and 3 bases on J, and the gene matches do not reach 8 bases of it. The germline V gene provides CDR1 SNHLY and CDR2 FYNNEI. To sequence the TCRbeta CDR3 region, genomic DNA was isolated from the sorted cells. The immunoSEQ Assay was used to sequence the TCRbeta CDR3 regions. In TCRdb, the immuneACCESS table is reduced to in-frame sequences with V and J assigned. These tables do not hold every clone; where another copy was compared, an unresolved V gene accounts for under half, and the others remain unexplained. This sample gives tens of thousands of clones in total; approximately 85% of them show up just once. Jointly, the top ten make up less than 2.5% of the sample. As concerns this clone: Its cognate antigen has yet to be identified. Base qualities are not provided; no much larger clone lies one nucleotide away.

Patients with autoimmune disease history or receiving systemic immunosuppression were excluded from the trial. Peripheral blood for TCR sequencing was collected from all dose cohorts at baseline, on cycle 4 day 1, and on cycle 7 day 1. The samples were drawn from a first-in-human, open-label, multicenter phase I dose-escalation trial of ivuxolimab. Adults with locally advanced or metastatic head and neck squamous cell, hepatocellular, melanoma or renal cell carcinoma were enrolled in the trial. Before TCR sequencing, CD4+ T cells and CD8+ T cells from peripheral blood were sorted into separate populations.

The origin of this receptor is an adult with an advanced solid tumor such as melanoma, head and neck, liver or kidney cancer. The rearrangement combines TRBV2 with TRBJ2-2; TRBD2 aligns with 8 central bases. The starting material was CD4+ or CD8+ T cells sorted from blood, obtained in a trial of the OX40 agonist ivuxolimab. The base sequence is TGTGCCAGCAGTCCCCAAGGACTAGCCGACACCGGGGAGCTGTTTTTT. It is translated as CASSPQGLADTGELFF.